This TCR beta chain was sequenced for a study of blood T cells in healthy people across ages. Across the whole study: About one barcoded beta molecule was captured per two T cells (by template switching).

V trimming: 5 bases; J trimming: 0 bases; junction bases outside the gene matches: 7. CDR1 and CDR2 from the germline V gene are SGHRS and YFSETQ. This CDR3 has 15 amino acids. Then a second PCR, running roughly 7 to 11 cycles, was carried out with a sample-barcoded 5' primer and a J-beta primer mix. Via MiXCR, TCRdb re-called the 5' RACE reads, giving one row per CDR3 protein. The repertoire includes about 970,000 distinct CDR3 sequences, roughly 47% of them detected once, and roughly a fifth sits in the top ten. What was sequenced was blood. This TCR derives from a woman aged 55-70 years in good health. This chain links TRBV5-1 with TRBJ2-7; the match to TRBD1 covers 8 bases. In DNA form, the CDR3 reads TGCGCCAGCAGACGAGGACAGGGAAGCTCCTACGAGCAGTACTTC. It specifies CASRRGQGSSYEQYF.